The 3 T cell receptor beta chains listed next were all sequenced from one sample in a study of blood T cell repertoires in COVID-19. Profiling relied on immunoSEQ multiplex PCR, and the TCRdb table lists in-frame clones only, not all of them. The sample yields roughly 150,000 clones, 65% to 85% seen once. The specimen was peripheral blood. Source of these receptors: a man aged 50-60 years with active or convalescent COVID-19.

The chain combines TRBV4-1 with TRBJ2-7; 7 bases line up with TRBD2. The trim removed 3 bases at V and 1 base at J, leaving 15 bases unmatched. The CDR3 totals 18 residues. Germline CDR1 and CDR2: MGHRA and YSYEKL. CDR3 nucleotides: TGCGCCAGCAGCCATTTAACGACCCAGGACGGGGGGTCCTACGAGCAGTACTTC. Its translation: CASSHLTTQDGGSYEQYF.

The chain couples TRBV15 to TRBJ1-2; D possibly corresponds to TRBD1 (6 bases). The CDR3 spans 14 residues. V lost 0 bases to trimming and J lost 6 bases, with 11 bases between them. CDR1 is LNHNV and CDR2 is YYDKDF in the germline V gene (reference sequence). The CDR3 DNA reads as TGTGCCACCAGCAGAGATATACAGGGAGATGGCTACACCTTC. It codes for CATSRDIQGDGYTF.

V gene TRBV28 combines with J gene TRBJ2-3, with D possibly being TRBD2 (5 bases). Germline loops: CDR1 MDHEN, CDR2 SYDVKM. V was trimmed by 7 bases and J by 2 bases, leaving 19 bases between them. CDR3 length equals 16 residues. CDR3 bases: TGTGCCAGCATCTTCGCAGGCCTAGCCGACACAGATACGCAGTATTTT. Amino acids: CASIFAGLADTDTQYF.